The present entry profiles one T cell receptor (beta chain) with its context. What this receptor recognizes is not known. It has no much larger one-base neighbor in the sample; base qualities were not kept. This sample is drawn from a study of identical twins (dated by TCRdb to about 2016). Context from the whole study: To test whether fetal clonotypes persist, this study deep-sequenced TCR alpha and beta repertoires from monozygotic twins, from unrelated adults of various ages, and from cord blood. To rule out contamination, the twin experiments were replicated at different times with different library preparation protocols. Results and caveats for the whole study, not just this receptor: Compared with coincidental sharing between unrelated individuals, out-of-frame TCR alpha sequences shared between twins showed an excess of sequences with low generation probability. Because the same donors could not be followed over many years, conclusions were based on cross-sectional statistical analysis. Invariant T cells such as MAIT and iNKT could partly confound zero-insertion analyses, although diverse VJ usage argued against such confounding for most clonotypes. In monozygotic twins, recombination models systematically underestimated out-of-frame TCR alpha sharing, but the models matched the sharing seen between unrelated individuals. Abundant cord blood beta clonotypes carried fewer insertions; young adult naive repertoires showed a weaker similar trend, while memory repertoires showed none. Excess twin sharing in beta out-of-frame sequences was weaker because fewer shared sequences lowered the signal-to-noise ratio.

Libraries were constructed by 5' RACE. The instrument given in TCRdb is Illumina HiSeq 2000. Template switching introduced a universal primer binding site; the final cDNA contained a unique molecular identifier, enabling accurate counting of TCR cDNA molecules. First-strand cDNA for TCR alpha and beta chains was synthesized from specific primers in the conserved constant-segment region. To control for contamination, every cDNA library carried two barcodes: a SMART-Mk sample barcode plus Illumina barcodes. Two successive PCR steps introduced TruSeq adapter sequences along with Illumina sample barcodes. The TCR alpha and beta cDNA libraries were sequenced on the Illumina HiSeq platform using custom primers. Concerning the study's data processing: MiGEC was used to process raw reads and extract unique molecular identifiers, and MiXCR was used to find CDR3 positions. Recombination models were inferred per individual with the repgenHMM and IGoR tools using an EM algorithm. Shared clonotype analysis was performed with the tcR package in R, normalizing sharing by the product of cloneset sizes. To study raw recombination free of thymic and clonal selection effects, out-of-frame nonproductive sequences were analyzed. TCRdb handled the public reads itself, with Q25 trimming in fastp and clone calling in MiXCR, and kept productive beta chains. Rows are unified per CDR3 protein, each entry keeping the most common DNA and genes. The authors' filters were not applied to this entry. Here the sample has nearly 900,000 distinct CDR3 sequences; 9% to 15% occur a single time. About 1.6% of the sample rests with the top ten.

From cysteine to phenylalanine, the CDR3 is 13 amino acids long. Kept here is only the CDR3 DNA, which spans 39 bases and is read in frame from base 1. CDR1 is given as MGHDK and CDR2 as SYGVNS, both from the germline V gene. V drops 3 bases and J drops 5 bases, leaving 10 bases in between. Every donor in the study was a healthy Caucasian. Three pairs of female monozygotic twins, all aged 18 to 29 years, made up the twin cohort. The RNA used for TCR libraries was isolated from peripheral blood mononuclear cells. These same records also appear under a second study, on yellow fever vaccine responses in identical twins. As described in the second report: The T cell response to vaccination in identical twins was reported by the authors to appear partly convergent and partly personalized. Focusing on identical twins, the study followed the T cell clones that responded to the vaccine, and did so with precision.

Sequenced sample: PBMCs. The clonotype originates from a woman in her late teens or twenties in good health. The chain couples TRBV25-1 to TRBJ2-5; the D gene identity is not certain. The base sequence is TGTGCCAGCAGTGAGGCTGCCAGGGAGACCCAGTACTTC. The encoded protein is CASSEAARETQYF.